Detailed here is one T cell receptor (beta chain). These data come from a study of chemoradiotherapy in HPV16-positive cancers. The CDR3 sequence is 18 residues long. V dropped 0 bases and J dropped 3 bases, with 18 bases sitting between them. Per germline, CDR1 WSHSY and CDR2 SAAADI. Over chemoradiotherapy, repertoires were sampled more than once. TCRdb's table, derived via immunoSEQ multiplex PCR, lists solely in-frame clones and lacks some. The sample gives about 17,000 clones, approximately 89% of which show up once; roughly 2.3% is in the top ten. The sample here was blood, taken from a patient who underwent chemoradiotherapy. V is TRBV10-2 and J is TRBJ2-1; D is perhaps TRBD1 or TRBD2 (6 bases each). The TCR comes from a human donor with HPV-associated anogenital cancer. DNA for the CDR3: TGCGCCAGCAGTGAGTCCACCTTGAGGGGGAGGATCTACAATGAGCAGTTCTTC. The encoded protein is CASSESTLRGRIYNEQFF.